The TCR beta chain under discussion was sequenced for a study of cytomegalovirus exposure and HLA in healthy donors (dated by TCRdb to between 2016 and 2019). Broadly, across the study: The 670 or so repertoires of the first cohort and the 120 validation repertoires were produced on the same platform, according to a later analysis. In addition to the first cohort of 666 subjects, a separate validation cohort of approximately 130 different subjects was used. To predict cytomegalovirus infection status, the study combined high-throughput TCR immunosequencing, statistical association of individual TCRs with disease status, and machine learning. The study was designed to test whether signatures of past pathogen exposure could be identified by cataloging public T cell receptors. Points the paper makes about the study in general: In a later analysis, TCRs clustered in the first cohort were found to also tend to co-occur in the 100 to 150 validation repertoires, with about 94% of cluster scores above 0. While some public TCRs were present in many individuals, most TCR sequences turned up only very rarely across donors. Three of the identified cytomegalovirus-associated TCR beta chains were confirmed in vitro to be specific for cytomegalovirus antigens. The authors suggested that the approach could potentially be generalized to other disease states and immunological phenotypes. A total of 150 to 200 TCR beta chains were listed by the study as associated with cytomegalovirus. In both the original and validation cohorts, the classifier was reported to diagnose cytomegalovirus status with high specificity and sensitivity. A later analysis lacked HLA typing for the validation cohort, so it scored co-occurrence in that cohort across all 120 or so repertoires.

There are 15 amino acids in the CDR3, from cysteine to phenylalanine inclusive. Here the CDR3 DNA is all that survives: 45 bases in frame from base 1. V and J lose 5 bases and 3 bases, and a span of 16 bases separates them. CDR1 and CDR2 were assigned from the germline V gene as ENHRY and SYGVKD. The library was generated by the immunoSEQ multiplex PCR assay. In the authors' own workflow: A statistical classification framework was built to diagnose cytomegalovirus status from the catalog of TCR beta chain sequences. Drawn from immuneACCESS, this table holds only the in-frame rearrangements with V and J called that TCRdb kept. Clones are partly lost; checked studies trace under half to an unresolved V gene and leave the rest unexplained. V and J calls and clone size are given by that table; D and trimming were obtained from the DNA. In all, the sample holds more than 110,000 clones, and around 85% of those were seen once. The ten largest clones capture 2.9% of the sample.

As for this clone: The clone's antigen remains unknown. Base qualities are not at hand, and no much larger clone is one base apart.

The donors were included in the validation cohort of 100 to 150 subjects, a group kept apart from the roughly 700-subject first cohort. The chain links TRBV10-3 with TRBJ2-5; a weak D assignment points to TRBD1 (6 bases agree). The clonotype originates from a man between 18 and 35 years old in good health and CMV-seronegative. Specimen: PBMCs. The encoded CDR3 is CAISSRQVGEETQYF. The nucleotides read TGTGCCATCAGTTCCCGACAGGTCGGGGAAGAGACCCAGTACTTC.